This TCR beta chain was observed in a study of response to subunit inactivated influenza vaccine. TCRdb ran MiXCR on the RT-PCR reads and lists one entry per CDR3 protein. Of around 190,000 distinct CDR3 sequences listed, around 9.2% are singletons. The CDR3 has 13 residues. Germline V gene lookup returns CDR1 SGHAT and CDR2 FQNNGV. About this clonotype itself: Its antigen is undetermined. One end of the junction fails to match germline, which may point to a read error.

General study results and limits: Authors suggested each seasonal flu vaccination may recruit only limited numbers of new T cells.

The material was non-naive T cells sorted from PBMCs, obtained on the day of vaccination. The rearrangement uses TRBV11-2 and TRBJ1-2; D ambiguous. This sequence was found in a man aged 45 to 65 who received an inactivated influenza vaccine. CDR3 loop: CAGSSDLGSGYTF. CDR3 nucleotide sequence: TGTGCCGGCAGCTCGGACCTTGGAAGCGGCTACACCTTC.